This T cell receptor beta chain stems from a study of cytomegalovirus exposure and HLA in healthy donors. The CDR3 sequence is 16 residues long. V lost 3 bases, J lost 5 bases, and 11 bases stayed unmatched. Germline V lookup: CDR1 KGHSH, CDR2 LQKENI. The PCR was carried out with 60 Vbeta primers and 13 Jbeta primers. Data came from immunoSEQ multiplex PCR; TCRdb stores just in-frame clones and leaves some out. The sample contains under 70,000 clones, roughly 80% of which appear only once. This clone has only one observation. Its antigen remains unidentified. The study's findings and limits: The authors enumerated around 150 TCR beta chains as linked to cytomegalovirus. Within an earlier analysis, most TCR beta V segments proved productive either about 87% or about 30% of the time.

Healthy bone marrow donors made up the donor group. Sequenced material: PBMCs. The receptor comes from a male donor in good health and CMV-seropositive. The chain is built from TRBV18 and TRBJ2-5, with TRBD1 matching 8 bases. CDR3 nucleotide sequence: TGTGCCAGCTCACCCTCCTCCATGACAGGGGATGAGACCCAGTACTTC. This translates into CASSPSSMTGDETQYF.